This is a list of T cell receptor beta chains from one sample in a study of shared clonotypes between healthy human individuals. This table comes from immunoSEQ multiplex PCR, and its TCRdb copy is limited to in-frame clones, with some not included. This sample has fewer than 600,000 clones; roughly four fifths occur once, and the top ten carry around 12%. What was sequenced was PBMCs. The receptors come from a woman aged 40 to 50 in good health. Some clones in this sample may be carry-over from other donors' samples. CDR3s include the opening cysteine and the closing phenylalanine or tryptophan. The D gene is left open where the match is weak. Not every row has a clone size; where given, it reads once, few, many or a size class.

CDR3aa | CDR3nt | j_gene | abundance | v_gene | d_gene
CASSADRDATGELFF | TGTGCCAGCAGTGCAGACAGGGACGCCACCGGGGAGCTGTTTTTT | TRBJ2-2 | . | TRBV6-4 | TRBD1
CASSYGGGRFTEAFF | TGTGCCAGCAGTTACGGGGGGGGGAGGTTCACTGAAGCTTTCTTT | TRBJ1-1 | once | TRBV6-5 | .
CASSLGTSGSAGANVLTF | TGTGCCAGCAGCTTAGGGACTAGCGGGAGTGCTGGGGCCAACGTCCTGACTTTC | TRBJ2-6 | . | TRBV7-9 | TRBD2
CARSGVKDRERYGDTEAFF | TGTGCCAGAAGCGGAGTTAAGGACAGGGAAAGGTATGGGGACACTGAAGCTTTCTTT | TRBJ1-1 | . | TRBV5-3 | TRBD1
CASSPDRVSTEAFF | TGTGCCAGCAGTCCGGACAGGGTTAGTACTGAAGCTTTCTTT | TRBJ1-1 | few | TRBV28 | TRBD1
CASSLPRENTEAFF | TGTGCCAGCAGCTTACCTCGGGAGAACACTGAAGCTTTCTTT | TRBJ1-1 | . | TRBV7-9 | .
CASSQVVGEEKLFF | TGTGCCAGCAGCCAAGTCGTAGGTGAGGAAAAACTGTTTTTT | TRBJ1-4 | . | TRBV4-2 | .
CASNGGRGGSYEQYF | TGTGCCAGCAATGGGGGAAGGGGAGGCTCCTACGAGCAGTACTTC | TRBJ2-7 | . | TRBV11-2 | .
CASSPKRGLENIQYF | TGTGCCAGCAGCCCTAAGCGAGGGCTAGAAAACATTCAGTACTTC | TRBJ2-4 | . | TRBV7-9 | .
CASSPGGREQYF | TGTGCCAGCAGCCCGGGGGGCCGGGAGCAGTACTTC | TRBJ2-7 | . | TRBV11-3 | .
CASSVSGQGQETQYF | TGTGCCAGCAGCGTATCCGGACAGGGGCAAGAGACCCAGTACTTC | TRBJ2-5 | . | TRBV9 | TRBD1
CASAVGGGTEAFF | TGCGCCAGCGCCGTTGGGGGGGGCACTGAAGCTTTCTTT | TRBJ1-1 | . | TRBV10-2 | .
CASRASGRYNEQFF | TGTGCCAGCAGAGCTAGCGGACGTTACAATGAGCAGTTCTTC | TRBJ2-1 | . | TRBV6-1 | TRBD2
CASSYSGTTGNTIYF | TGTGCCAGCAGTTACTCCGGGACAACTGGAAACACCATATATTTT | TRBJ1-3 | . | TRBV28 | .
CASSPLAGGAYEQYF | TGTGCCAGCAGCCCTCTAGCGGGAGGGGCCTACGAGCAGTACTTC | TRBJ2-7 | . | TRBV11-2 | TRBD2
CASSLGREQFF | TGTGCCAGCAGCTTGGGTCGGGAGCAGTTCTTC | TRBJ2-1 | . | TRBV5-6 | .
CASSLSEGFREQYF | TGTGCCAGCAGTTTATCGGAGGGGTTCCGAGAGCAGTACTTC | TRBJ2-7 | . | TRBV27 | .
CASRVAGANYEQYF | TGTGCCAGCAGAGTAGCGGGGGCGAACTACGAGCAGTACTTC | TRBJ2-7 | . | TRBV2 | TRBD2
CASWTYGYTF | TGTGCCAGCTGGACTTATGGCTACACCTTC | TRBJ1-2 | . | TRBV6-5 | .
CASSLLAGGETQYF | TGTGCCAGCAGCTTGCTAGCGGGAGGGGAGACCCAGTACTTC | TRBJ2-5 | . | TRBV7-9 | TRBD2
CASSDQRQTRNPYNEQFF | TGTGCCAGCAGTGATCAGAGGCAGACCAGAAACCCTTACAATGAGCAGTTCTTC | TRBJ2-1 | many | TRBV25-1 | .
CAWSDRAGGTDTQYF | TGTGCCTGGAGCGACCGGGCGGGAGGTACAGATACGCAGTATTTT | TRBJ2-3 | few | TRBV30 | TRBD2
CASRVNNQPQHF | TGTGCCAGCCGGGTAAACAATCAGCCCCAGCATTTT | TRBJ1-5 | . | TRBV28 | .
CAWGQSRGSPLHF | TGTGCCTGGGGACAGTCCAGAGGTTCACCCCTCCACTTT | TRBJ1-6 | once | TRBV28 | TRBD1
CASSLVGPELGETQYF | TGTGCCAGCAGTTTAGTCGGACCGGAGCTCGGGGAGACCCAGTACTTC | TRBJ2-5 | . | TRBV28 | .
CASSKGEARQPQHF | TGTGCCAGCAGCAAAGGGGAAGCTCGTCAGCCCCAGCATTTT | TRBJ1-5 | . | TRBV7-2 | .
CASSLPGDTGELFF | TGTGCCAGCAGTTTACCAGGGGACACCGGGGAGCTGTTTTTT | TRBJ2-2 | . | TRBV28 | .
CASSLGGWQGEQYF | TGTGCCAGCAGCTTAGGGGGTTGGCAGGGTGAGCAGTACTTC | TRBJ2-7 | . | TRBV7-2 | .
CASSLGEGGNYGYTF | TGCGCCAGCAGCTTGGGAGAGGGCGGCAACTATGGCTACACCTTC | TRBJ1-2 | . | TRBV5-1 | .
CASSRTGNADTQYF | TGTGCCAGCAGCCGTACGGGCAACGCAGATACGCAGTATTTT | TRBJ2-3 | . | TRBV7-3 | .
CASALGGQGEAFF | TGTGCTAGTGCCCTGGGGGGACAGGGAGAGGCTTTCTTT | TRBJ1-1 | . | TRBV12-5 | TRBD1
CASSPLTGGGLDYGYTF | TGTGCCAGCAGCCCGTTGACAGGGGGCGGTCTAGACTATGGCTACACCTTC | TRBJ1-2 | once | TRBV7-9 | TRBD1
CASSYSRNEQYF | TGTGCCAGCAGTTACAGCCGGAACGAGCAGTACTTC | TRBJ2-7 | once | TRBV7-8 | .
CAWSEFGTWGEKLFF | TGTGCCTGGAGTGAATTCGGGACGTGGGGGGAAAAACTGTTTTTT | TRBJ1-4 | . | TRBV30 | .
CASSIVPEVRTNEKLFF | TGTGCCAGTAGTATAGTGCCCGAGGTGAGGACTAATGAAAAACTGTTTTTT | TRBJ1-4 | . | TRBV19 | .
CASSRGRDGYTF | TGTGCCAGCTCGCGGGGCAGGGATGGCTACACCTTC | TRBJ1-2 | many | TRBV18 | .
CASNYGGPSYEQYF | TGTGCCAGCAATTACGGGGGTCCTTCCTACGAGCAGTACTTC | TRBJ2-7 | few | TRBV2 | .
CASSLVRESSLTQYF | TGTGCCAGCAGTTTAGTGAGGGAATCCTCGTTGACCCAGTACTTC | TRBJ2-5 | . | TRBV28 | .
CASSLAGTEGEQFF | TGTGCCAGCAGCTTAGCGGGGACCGAAGGTGAGCAGTTCTTC | TRBJ2-1 | . | TRBV7-9 | .
CASSLGVGGNSNQPQHF | TGTGCCAGCAGCTTAGGGGTTGGAGGGAATAGCAATCAGCCCCAGCATTTT | TRBJ1-5 | . | TRBV13 | .
CASGRLAGTDTQYF | TGTGCCAGCGGCCGACTAGCGGGGACAGATACGCAGTATTTT | TRBJ2-3 | . | TRBV2 | TRBD2
CASSVGLANGETQYF | TGTGCCAGCAGCGTAGGACTAGCGAACGGGGAGACCCAGTACTTC | TRBJ2-5 | . | TRBV5-4 | TRBD2
CASSYDPGLVVEQFF | TGTGCCAGCAGTTACGATCCGGGACTAGTAGTTGAGCAGTTCTTC | TRBJ2-1 | . | TRBV6-5 | TRBD2
CSARFGLQYF | TGCAGTGCTAGGTTCGGCCTACAGTACTTC | TRBJ2-7 | . | TRBV20-1 | .
CASSIATTGPLAGELFF | TGTGCCAGCAGTATAGCGACAACAGGTCCCCTGGCCGGGGAGCTGTTTTTT | TRBJ2-2 | . | TRBV5-4 | .
CASSRQGNPSYEQYF | TGTGCCAGTAGTAGACAGGGGAATCCTTCCTACGAGCAGTACTTC | TRBJ2-7 | . | TRBV19 | TRBD1
CSALLAGTDTQYF | TGCAGCGCCCTACTAGCAGGCACAGATACGCAGTATTTT | TRBJ2-3 | . | TRBV29-1 | .
CASSHRTGGENTEAFF | TGCGCCAGCAGCCATCGAACGGGAGGGGAGAACACTGAAGCTTTCTTT | TRBJ1-1 | once | TRBV5-1 | .
CSVRTSGSSHEQFF | TGCAGCGTTCGGACTAGCGGGAGTTCACATGAGCAGTTCTTC | TRBJ2-1 | . | TRBV29-1 | TRBD2
CASSPSTRGPNEQFF | TGTGCTAGCAGCCCTAGTACCCGCGGGCCCAATGAGCAGTTCTTC | TRBJ2-1 | . | TRBV9 | .
CAITPGEGQPQHF | TGTGCCATCACCCCGGGGGAAGGTCAGCCCCAGCATTTT | TRBJ1-5 | . | TRBV10-3 | .